The TCR beta chain described here comes from a study of cytomegalovirus exposure and HLA in healthy donors. Study-level results: The study recorded 164 TCR beta chains that were cytomegalovirus-associated.

In regard to this clone: Its target is not known.

Trimming removed 8 bases at V and 7 bases at J, with 12 bases between. Germline V CDR1 and CDR2: SGHTA, FQGTGA. There are 12 residues in the CDR3. The assay was immunoSEQ multiplex PCR, and TCRdb's table has in-frame clones only and misses some. The sample holds about 74,000 clones; 90% to 95% are singletons and the top ten take 1.5% to 2%. The sequenced material came from PBMCs. This clonotype was obtained from a woman between 18 and 29 years old in good health and CMV-seropositive. The chain has TRBV7-3 and TRBJ2-1, with D tentatively TRBD2 (5 bases). The CDR3 bases are TGTGCCAGCGGGAGTGGCGTGAATGAGCAGTTCTTC. It encodes CASGSGVNEQFF.